In its sample, the clone carrying this T cell receptor (beta chain) was seen once. Antigen specificity is unknown. This entry belongs to a study of T cell responses to AZD1222 COVID-19 vaccine. The CDR3 sequence is 15 residues long. Germline CDR1 reads LGHDT; CDR2 reads YNNKEL (reference sequence). V was shortened by 0 bases and J by 2 bases, with 8 bases between the two germline ends. Produced via immunoSEQ multiplex PCR; TCRdb's table is partial and in-frame only. The table has roughly 100,000 clones, around 94% seen once. Study-wide results and caveats: The study identified only six AZD1222 recipients as seropositive at baseline. In a largely white British group with more females than males, clonal diversity was possibly underestimated.

The TCR originated in an adult in good health. The sequenced sample was peripheral blood, obtained on day 0 of AZD1222 vaccination. This sequence joins TRBV3-1 (or the pseudogene TRBV3-2) and TRBJ2-1; D possibly corresponds to TRBD1 (5 bases). The CDR3 sequence is CASSQDRVTYNEQFF. The CDR3 DNA follows: TGTGCCAGCAGCCAAGACAGGGTGACCTACAATGAGCAGTTCTTC.